This entry concerns a single T cell receptor (beta chain). There are 13 residues in the CDR3. Trimming took 1 base from V and 4 from J, leaving 8 bases between them. CDR1 is SGHDT and CDR2 is YYEEEE in the germline V gene. Once extracted for a subset, genomic DNA was divided evenly among several immunoSEQ plates. Generated by immunoSEQ multiplex PCR, the TCRdb table keeps only in-frame clones and is missing some. The sample contains approximately 1.5 million clones, 95% to 99% of which appear only once. This entry belongs to a study of shared clonotypes between healthy human individuals. Study-wide context: CD4 naive cells filled three plates per donor, CD4 memory three, CD8 naive two and CD8 memory one.

This receptor was identified in a man under 40 in good health. Sequenced sample: naive CD4+ T cells sorted from blood. Subset: CD45RA+ positively selected. The chain has TRBV5-6 and TRBJ1-2; D unresolved. The CDR3 loop is CASSLRQSYGYTF. In DNA form, the CDR3 reads TGTGCCAGCAGCTTGCGGCAGAGCTATGGCTACACCTTC.